Below are 21 T cell receptor beta chains sequenced from a single sample in a study of blood T cells in healthy people across ages. Through a sample-barcoded 5' primer and a J-beta primer mix, a second PCR was run for roughly 6 to 11 cycles. MiXCR was run by TCRdb on the 5' RACE reads, yielding one entry per CDR3 protein. The table includes about 1,400,000 distinct CDR3 sequences, almost 60% detected once. The specimen was blood. These receptors came from a man between 18 and 35 years old in good health.

At least ten counts were recorded for this clonotype. The chain joins TRBV5-1 to TRBJ2-5; D is possibly TRBD2 (5 bases). The CDR3 sequence is 14 residues long. CDR1 is SGHRS and CDR2 is YFSETQ in the germline V gene. V lost 0 bases and J lost 1, with 7 bases in between. The CDR3 coding sequence is TGCGCCAGCAGCTTGGTGGACTCCCAAGAGACCCAGTACTTC. This codes for CASSLVDSQETQYF.

V gene TRBV6-6 combines with J gene TRBJ1-6, with D possibly TRBD1 on 5 matching bases. CDR1 is MNHNY, CDR2 SVGAGI, per germline (reference sequence). V was cut by 8 bases and J by 7 bases, with 12 bases left in between. The CDR3 is made up of 13 amino acids. The CDR3: CASGGMRNSPLHF. CDR3 coding DNA: TGTGCCAGCGGGGGGATGAGGAATTCACCCCTCCACTTT.

This clonotype was counted at least ten times. V usage is TRBV29-1 and J usage is TRBJ1-1; D is unclear. CDR1 and CDR2 from the germline V gene are SQVTM and ANQGSEA. V lost 0 bases and J lost 1, with 12 bases in between. This CDR3 is 15 amino acids long. CDR3 residues: CSVEEFGRGNTEAFF. CDR3 in DNA: TGCAGCGTTGAAGAGTTTGGGAGAGGGAACACTGAAGCTTTCTTT.

The genes are TRBV11-2 and TRBJ1-2, with 7 bases matching TRBD1. There are 14 residues in the CDR3. Germline CDR1 SGHAT, CDR2 FQNNGV. The trim removed 0 bases at V and 7 bases at J, leaving 5 bases unmatched. The CDR3 nucleotides read TGTGCCAGCAGCTTAGATCGACAGGGTATTGGCTACACCTTC. Its translation: CASSLDRQGIGYTF.

This chain uses TRBV7-6 with TRBJ2-5, with 9 positions matching TRBD2. V lost 2 bases to trimming and J lost 4 bases; unmatched junction nucleotides: 8. The germline CDR1 and CDR2 sequences are SGHVS and FNYEAQ. The CDR3 runs 16 residues. This chain's CDR3 is CASSLLAGRFRETQYF. The CDR3 region has the DNA TGTGCCAGCAGCTTACTAGCGGGGAGGTTTCGAGAGACCCAGTACTTC.

J is TRBJ2-2 and V is TRBV15; D ambiguous. CDR1 LNHNV and CDR2 YYDKDF come from the germline V gene (reference sequence). CDR3 size: 13 residues. V was trimmed by 0 bases and J by 5 bases, leaving 4 bases between them. The CDR3 region has the DNA TGTGCCACCAGCAGAGATCCAACCGGGGAGCTGTTTTTT. This translates into CATSRDPTGELFF.

This clonotype occurred a few times. This chain joins TRBV7-2 and TRBJ1-5, with 7 bases identical to TRBD1. This CDR3 region has 16 residues. The V and J ends lost 5 bases and 0 bases, in that order; junction bases with no gene match: 7. The germline V gene has CDR1 SGHTA and CDR2 FQGNSA. CDR3: CASSLGTVYSNQPQHF. The CDR3 nucleotides read TGTGCCAGCAGCCTAGGGACAGTTTATAGCAATCAGCCCCAGCATTTT.

A few counts support this clonotype. V is TRBV4-2 and J is TRBJ2-1; no firm D call. This CDR3 spans 15 amino acids. Per germline, CDR1 LGHNA and CDR2 YNFKEQ. V was shortened by 3 bases and J by 8 bases, with 17 bases between the two germline ends. The CDR3 region is CASSQYKGQLDEQFF. The CDR3 DNA reads TGTGCCAGCAGCCAGTACAAGGGCCAGCTCGATGAGCAGTTCTTC.

Here the CDR3 DNA reads TGCAGTGCGTCTGGGACGGCACCCTACGAGCAGTACTTC. This translates into CSASGTAPYEQYF. The gene calls are TRBV20-1 and TRBJ2-7, with D perhaps being TRBD1 or TRBD2 (5 bases each). Trimming removed 6 bases at V and 2 bases at J, with 14 bases between. Germline CDR1 reads DFQATT; CDR2 reads SNEGSKA (reference sequence). CDR3 size: 13 residues.

The rearrangement uses TRBV6-6 and TRBJ2-7; D remains unclear. The end of the DNA aligns better with TRBJ2-5, so the J call may be wrong. CDR1 and CDR2 (germline): MNHNY, SVGAGI (reference sequence). CDR3 length: 13 amino acids. This CDR3 reads CASSYPPSETQYF. CDR3 DNA: TGTGCCAGCAGTTACCCCCCTTCCGAGACCCAGTACTTC.

This clonotype showed up just a few times. The V gene is TRBV29-1, the J gene TRBJ2-1; D remains ambiguous. V was cut by 8 bases and J by 9 bases, with 14 bases left in between. Germline V gene data show CDR1 as SQVTM and CDR2 as ANQGSEA. The CDR3 extends over 11 amino acids. The CDR3 sequence: CSPTYKGEQFF. The CDR3 DNA reads TGCAGCCCCACGTACAAGGGTGAGCAGTTCTTC.

The rearrangement links TRBV2 to TRBJ2-7; TRBD2 matches at 9 bases. The junction had 15 bases not matched to a gene; V was cut back by 8 bases and J by 4 bases. Germline CDR1 SNHLY, CDR2 FYNNEI. The CDR3 spans 16 residues. The CDR3 bases are TGTGCCAGCTCCCCCAGCGGGGGGAACACTAGATACGAGCAGTACTTC. Translated: CASSPSGGNTRYEQYF.

The chain couples TRBV6-1 to TRBJ2-7; 7 nucleotides align to TRBD1. The V segment lost 8 bases and the J segment 7 bases; nucleotides outside the gene matches: 14. The CDR3 covers 14 residues. Germline loops: CDR1 MNHNS, CDR2 SASEGT. The CDR3 nucleotides read TGTGCCAGCGACGTTAGACAGGGATTGGAGGAGCAGTACTTC. Translation: CASDVRQGLEEQYF.

This clonotype appeared once. J is TRBJ2-7 and V is TRBV3-1; 7 positions agree with TRBD1. V shed 9 bases, J shed 3 bases, and the junction held 20 bases outside the gene matches. This CDR3 contains 17 residues. Germline V CDR1 and CDR2: LGHDT, YNNKEL (reference sequence). This chain's CDR3 is CASQSGDSNFKVYEQYF. CDR3 coding DNA: TGTGCCAGTCAATCCGGGGACAGCAACTTTAAGGTCTACGAGCAGTACTTC.

J is TRBJ2-4 and V is TRBV4-1; D possibly uses TRBD1 or TRBD2 (6 bases each). TRBJ2-7 matches the DNA end more closely, so the J call is doubtful. This CDR3 is 16 amino acids long. Germline assignment: CDR1 MGHRA and CDR2 YSYEKL. As DNA, the CDR3 is TGCGCCAGCAGCCAAGATCCGGGGGCGGGGAGAAACGAGCAGTACTTC. Translating it yields CASSQDPGAGRNEQYF.

CDR3 sequence reads: CASSYPRGATDTQYF. CDR3 DNA sequence: TGTGCCAGCAGTTACCCCAGAGGGGCCACAGATACGCAGTATTTT. V usage is TRBV6-6 and J usage is TRBJ2-3; D could derive from TRBD1 or TRBD2 (5 bases each). This CDR3 has 15 amino acids. CDR1 is MNHNY and CDR2 is SVGAGI in the germline V gene (reference sequence). V was clipped by 2 bases and J by 2 bases, with 11 bases between them.

This clonotype was seen a handful of times. This sequence joins TRBV15 and TRBJ2-1; D not resolved. This CDR3 spans 13 amino acids. Trimming pared 5 bases from V and 5 bases from J, leaving 10 bases between. Germline assignment: CDR1 LNHNV and CDR2 YYDKDF (reference sequence). CDR3 region: CATSYSRDNEQFF. CDR3 DNA sequence: TGTGCCACCAGCTATAGTAGGGACAATGAGCAGTTCTTC. Supplemented by reference TRBV15 and TRBJ2-1, the full variable domain reads DAMVIQNPRYQVTQFGKPVTLSCSQTLNHNVMYWYQQKSSQAPKLLFHYYDKDFNNEADTPDNFQSRRPNTSFCFLDIRSPGLGDTAMYLCATSYSRDNEQFFGPGTRLTVL.

This rearrangement joins TRBV6-1 to TRBJ1-2; 12 bases agree with TRBD1. The germline V gene has CDR1 MNHNS and CDR2 SASEGT. This CDR3 spans 18 amino acids. V shed 5 bases and J 5 bases; nucleotides not matched to a gene: 15. The CDR3 sequence is CASSPKNRDRGRRYGYTF. The DNA for the CDR3 is TGTGCCAGCAGTCCCAAAAACCGGGACAGGGGGCGTCGGTATGGCTACACCTTC.

CDR3 in DNA: TGTGCCAGCAGCGCCCGCAGGAGTTTTACCACTGAAGCTTTCTTT. Protein product: CASSARRSFTTEAFF. V usage is TRBV9 and J usage is TRBJ1-1; D not certain. Germline CDR1 is SGDLS and CDR2 is YYNGEE. This CDR3 has 15 residues. The V end was cut by 3 bases, the J end by 4 bases, with 16 bases between. The variable domain in full, completed from reference TRBV9 and TRBJ1-1, reads DSGVTQTPKHLITATGQRVTLRCSPRSGDLSVYWYQQSLDQGLQFLIQYYNGEERAKGNILERFSAQQFPDLHSELNLSSLELGDSALYFCASSARRSFTTEAFFGQGTRLTVV.

The chain combines TRBV12-3 or TRBV12-4 with TRBJ2-5; 8 positions match TRBD1. The CDR3 is made up of 16 amino acids. With V trimmed by 2 bases and J by 5 bases, 10 bases remained unmatched. CDR3 region: CASSLIGRGLEETQYF. The DNA of the CDR3 is TGTGCCAGCAGTTTAATCGGCAGGGGGCTTGAGGAGACCCAGTACTTC.

This clonotype turned up a few times. The chain couples TRBV5-1 to TRBJ2-7, with 8 bases fitting TRBD1. V gave up 4 bases and J gave up 3 bases; unmatched junction bases: 6. Germline V CDR1 and CDR2: SGHRS, YFSETQ. This CDR3 comprises 14 residues. The CDR3 nucleotides read TGCGCCAGCAGCGTATGGACAGGGAGCTACGAGCAGTACTTC. Protein product: CASSVWTGSYEQYF.